These 23 T cell receptor beta chains were sequenced from one sample in a study of monozygotic twins with cystic fibrosis listed by TCRdb under 2021. The method was the immunoSEQ multiplex PCR assay. Imported from immuneACCESS, the table was reduced by TCRdb to in-frame sequences with V and J called. These copies leave out some clones; in studies compared against another copy, an unresolved V gene accounts for under half, and the cause of the remainder is not known. The sample table shows about 10,000 clones, and just over 99% are seen once. The biggest ten clones account for roughly 0.4% of the sample. The sample was blood. These receptors were taken from a man younger than 30 with cystic fibrosis.

The rearrangement joins TRBV5-5 to TRBJ2-5; 11 positions match TRBD2. Germline V gene lookup returns CDR1 SGHKS and CDR2 YYEKEE (reference sequence). This CDR3 has 16 amino acids. Losses at the gene ends were 2 bases for V and 1 base for J; bases not matched to a gene: 4. CDR3 coding DNA: TGTGCCAGCAGCTTTGTGCTAGCGGGGGGCCAAGAGACCCAGTACTTC. It codes for CASSFVLAGGQETQYF. The variable domain in full, completed from reference TRBV5-5 and TRBJ2-5, reads DAGVTQSPTHLIKTRGQQVTLRCSPISGHKSVSWYQQVLGQGPQFIFQYYEKEERGRGNFPDRFSARQFPNYSSELNVNALLLGDSALYLCASSFVLAGGQETQYFGPGTRLLVL.

This chain connects TRBV30 to TRBJ1-2; D ambiguous. Deletions cut 1 base from V and 8 bases from J, with 11 bases between. CDR1 and CDR2 (germline): GTSNPN, SVGIG (reference sequence). The CDR3 is 12 residues long. CDR3 in DNA: TGTGCCTGGAGTGAGAGTACCGGAGGCTACACCTTC. Translating it yields CAWSESTGGYTF.

The chain employs TRBV25-1 and TRBJ1-1; D might be TRBD1 (6 bases). Germline V gives CDR1 MGHDK, CDR2 SYGVNS. The CDR3 extends over 15 amino acids. The V gene lost 0 bases and the J gene lost 6 bases, with 14 bases spanning the gap. DNA of the CDR3: TGTGCCAGCAGTGAATACGCAGGGGTTAGGGCTGAAGCTTTCTTT. Protein sequence: CASSEYAGVRAEAFF.

This clone appeared a single time. V gene TRBV5-1 combines with J gene TRBJ1-1; 12 bases align to TRBD1. V shed 4 bases, J shed 10 bases, and the junction held 8 bases outside the gene matches. This CDR3 region has 14 residues. The germline V gene has CDR1 SGHRS and CDR2 YFSETQ. CDR3 in amino acids: CASSPGQGAPRAFF. Here the CDR3 DNA reads TGCGCCAGCAGCCCGGGACAGGGGGCTCCTCGAGCTTTCTTT. Full variable domain (outside the CDR3, taken from reference TRBV5-1 and TRBJ1-1): KAGVTQTPRYLIKTRGQQVTLSCSPISGHRSVSWYQQTPGQGLQFLFEYFSETQRNKGNFPGRFSGRQFSNSRSEMNVSTLELGDSALYLCASSPGQGAPRAFFGQGTRLTVV.

The rearrangement uses TRBV7-6 and TRBJ1-4, with D uncertain. The V end lost 3 bases, the J end lost 5 bases, and 10 bases lay between the germline ends. Germline lookup yields CDR1 SGHVS and CDR2 FNYEAQ. The CDR3 sequence is 14 residues long. Written as DNA, the CDR3 is TGTGCCAGCAGCTTCGGACGCACCAATGAAAAACTGTTTTTT. Encoded protein: CASSFGRTNEKLFF.

This clone appeared once. This chain uses TRBV28 with TRBJ2-7, with TRBD2 matching over 9 bases. Trimming at V came to 3 bases and at J to 3 bases, leaving 6 bases not matched to a gene. Germline V lookup: CDR1 MDHEN, CDR2 SYDVKM. The CDR3 contains 15 residues. Here the CDR3 DNA reads TGTGCCAGCAGTTTTCCTAGCGGGACGTACTACGAGCAGTACTTC. It translates to CASSFPSGTYYEQYF.

The rearrangement links TRBV5-8 to TRBJ2-7; the D gene could be TRBD1 or TRBD2 (5 bases each). Germline lookup yields CDR1 SGHTS and CDR2 YDEGEE. This CDR3 contains 15 residues. Trimming cost V 0 bases and J 5 bases, with 15 bases left between them. This CDR3 reads CASSLEGTRTHEQYF. The CDR3 DNA is TGTGCCAGCAGCTTGGAAGGGACGAGAACTCACGAGCAGTACTTC.

This clone was observed a single time. V and J are TRBV5-4 and TRBJ2-7, with D maybe TRBD2 (6 bases). Deletions cut 4 bases from V and 3 bases from J, with 17 bases between. The CDR3 runs to 15 residues. Germline CDR1 SGHNT, CDR2 YYREEE (reference sequence). The CDR3 region has the DNA TGTGCCAGCAGCCCTACTAGCACAGTGAACTACGAGCAGTACTTC. This codes for CASSPTSTVNYEQYF.

The chain carries TRBV7-2 and TRBJ2-6; D is ambiguous. Trimming cost V 4 bases and J 1 base, with 2 bases left between them. Germline V gene data show CDR1 as SGHTA and CDR2 as FQGNSA. This CDR3 spans 13 amino acids. The CDR3 region is CASSWSGANVLTF. Written as DNA, the CDR3 is TGTGCCAGCAGCTGGTCTGGGGCCAACGTCCTGACTTTC.

V and J are TRBV7-2 and TRBJ2-7; D could derive from TRBD1 or TRBD2 (6 bases each). CDR3 size: 15 residues. CDR1 SGHTA and CDR2 FQGNSA come from the germline V gene. Trimming removed 1 base at V and 0 bases at J, with 10 bases between. The DNA of the CDR3 is TGTGCCAGCAGCTTAGAAGGGGGGACCTCCTACGAGCAGTACTTC. Its translation: CASSLEGGTSYEQYF. The whole variable domain, remainder taken from reference TRBV7-2 and TRBJ2-7, is GAGVSQSPSNKVTEKGKDVELRCDPISGHTALYWYRQSLGQGLEFLIYFQGNSAPDKSGLPSDRFSAERTGGSVSTLTIQRTQQEDSAVYLCASSLEGGTSYEQYFGPGTRLTVT.

CDR3 region: CASSESLSLLNYGYTF. CDR3 DNA: TGTGCCAGCAGTGAATCCCTCAGCTTGCTAAACTATGGCTACACCTTC. The V and J genes are TRBV6-1 and TRBJ1-2; D not certain. CDR3 length: 16 amino acids. Per the germline V gene, CDR1 is MNHNS and CDR2 is SASEGT. V was cut by 2 bases and J by 2 bases, with 15 bases left in between.

This chain uses TRBV7-9 with TRBJ1-1; D gene ambiguous. Between the trimmed V and J ends, which lost 0 bases and 1 base, there was a span of 9 bases. The CDR3 is 15 amino acids. The V gene's germline CDR1 is SEHNR and CDR2 FQNEAQ (reference sequence). CDR3 bases: TGTGCCAGCAGCTTAGCGAACGGTCAGAACACTGAAGCTTTCTTT. It encodes CASSLANGQNTEAFF.

Here the CDR3 reads CASSLLAGVYNEQFF. CDR3 sequence (DNA): TGTGCCAGCAGCCTACTAGCGGGAGTCTACAATGAGCAGTTCTTC. The chain employs TRBV27 and TRBJ2-1; 11 bases are shared with TRBD2. The V and J ends lost 6 bases and 3 bases, in that order; junction bases with no gene match: 4. The CDR3 totals 15 residues. CDR1 MNHEY and CDR2 SMNVEV come from the germline V gene (reference sequence).

The gene calls are TRBV7-6 and TRBJ2-1; 8 bases agree with TRBD2. CDR3 length: 16 residues. V lost 3 bases to trimming and J lost 4 bases; unmatched junction nucleotides: 8. From germline, CDR1 is SGHVS and CDR2 FNYEAQ. CDR3 sequence: CASSLRSGSRYNEQFF. CDR3 DNA sequence: TGTGCCAGCAGCTTGCGAAGCGGGAGTAGATACAATGAGCAGTTCTTC. Full variable domain (missing parts from reference TRBV7-6 and TRBJ2-1): GAGVSQSPRYKVTKRGQDVALRCDPISGHVSLYWYRQALGQGPEFLTYFNYEAQQDKSGLPNDRFSAERPEGSISTLTIQRTEQRDSAMYRCASSLRSGSRYNEQFFGPGTRLTVL.

The chain joins TRBV7-9 to TRBJ1-5; no clear D gene. Germline V gene lookup returns CDR1 SEHNR and CDR2 FQNEAQ (reference sequence). Trimming removed 7 bases at V and 5 bases at J, with 12 bases between. This CDR3 contains 13 residues. The CDR3 here is CASTSTGDQPQHF. The CDR3 nucleotides are TGTGCCAGCACCTCGACCGGGGATCAGCCCCAGCATTTT.

V and J are TRBV5-1 and TRBJ1-1; tentatively, D is TRBD1 (5 bases). Germline CDR1 SGHRS, CDR2 YFSETQ. This CDR3 has 15 amino acids. The ends were cut back, 3 bases at V and 2 bases at J, with 14 bases in the middle. The CDR3 sequence: CASSYGKQENTEAFF. CDR3 DNA: TGCGCCAGCAGCTACGGAAAACAGGAAAACACTGAAGCTTTCTTT.

The chain combines TRBV6-5 with TRBJ2-2; D remains ambiguous. Trimming cost V 2 bases and J 3 bases, with 1 base left between them. The CDR3 loop spans 12 amino acids. CDR1 is MNHEY, CDR2 SVGAGI, per germline. The CDR3 DNA reads as TGTGCCAGCAGTTACGACACCGGGGAGCTGTTTTTT. This translates into CASSYDTGELFF.

The chain couples TRBV5-1 to TRBJ2-2; no firm D call. The length of the CDR3 is 14 residues. Germline CDR1 and CDR2: SGHRS and YFSETQ. V was clipped by 5 bases and J by 5 bases, with 13 bases between them. This CDR3 is CASRRTESTGELFF. CDR3 bases: TGCGCCAGCAGACGGACGGAATCGACCGGGGAGCTGTTTTTT.

J is TRBJ1-4 and V is TRBV6-5; TRBD1 aligns across 7 bases. The germline V gene has CDR1 MNHEY and CDR2 SVGAGI. The CDR3 consists of 14 residues. The V segment lost 6 bases and the J segment 8 bases; nucleotides outside the gene matches: 9. CDR3 residues: CASSRGQPLEKLFF. For the CDR3, the DNA is TGTGCCAGCAGCCGGGGACAGCCGCTCGAAAAACTGTTTTTT.

The genes are TRBV5-6 and TRBJ1-2; 7 nucleotides agree with TRBD1. The germline V gene encodes CDR1 SGHDT and CDR2 YYEEEE. The junction had 4 bases not matched to a gene; V was cut back by 4 bases and J by 4 bases. The CDR3 is 13 residues long. The CDR3 DNA is TGTGCCAGCAGCGGGACAGTTTTCTATGGCTACACCTTC. This gives the protein CASSGTVFYGYTF. Looking up the rest from reference TRBV5-6 and TRBJ1-2 gives the full variable domain: DAGVTQSPTHLIKTRGQQVTLRCSPKSGHDTVSWYQQALGQGPQFIFQYYEEEERQRGNFPDRFSGHQFPNYSSELNVNALLLGDSALYLCASSGTVFYGYTFGSGTRLTVV.

The chain links TRBV15 to TRBJ2-1, with 8 nucleotides matching TRBD2. This CDR3 is 15 amino acids long. V trimming: 1 base; J trimming: 5 bases; junction bases outside the gene matches: 4. In germline, CDR1 is LNHNV, CDR2 YYDKDF (reference sequence). CDR3 residues: CATSRAGGENNEQFF. The CDR3 nucleotides read TGTGCCACCAGCAGAGCGGGAGGGGAGAACAATGAGCAGTTCTTC. The whole variable domain, filled in from reference TRBV15 and TRBJ2-1, reads DAMVIQNPRYQVTQFGKPVTLSCSQTLNHNVMYWYQQKSSQAPKLLFHYYDKDFNNEADTPDNFQSRRPNTSFCFLDIRSPGLGDTAMYLCATSRAGGENNEQFFGPGTRLTVL.

The chain is built from TRBV5-5 and TRBJ1-2, with 7 bases lining up with TRBD1. Germline-derived CDR1 and CDR2 are SGHKS and YYEKEE (reference sequence). CDR3 length equals 14 residues. The trim removed 1 base at V and 3 bases at J, leaving 3 bases unmatched. The CDR3 sequence is CASSLLGGDYGYTF. In DNA, the CDR3 is TGTGCCAGCAGCTTGTTAGGGGGCGACTATGGCTACACCTTC.

The rearrangement links TRBV5-4 to TRBJ1-2, with D possibly TRBD1 on 5 matching bases. CDR1 is SGHNT and CDR2 is YYREEE in the germline V gene (reference sequence). The CDR3 contains 16 residues. Trimming removed 1 base from V and 4 bases from J, with 17 bases in between. CDR3: CASSLRPVPGTYGYTF. DNA for the CDR3: TGTGCCAGCAGCTTGAGGCCCGTGCCAGGGACCTATGGCTACACCTTC.